These 30 T cell receptor beta chains originate from one sample sequenced in a study of control samples from healthy donors and cancer patients. Some clones are missing from TCRdb's copy, which holds only in-frame ones; the method was immunoSEQ multiplex PCR. This sample has 120,000 to 150,000 clones, with about 90% found just once. Sequenced material: blood. These receptors were collected from a man between 18 and 35 years old in good health.

CDR3 in amino acids: CASTQLGETQYF. The CDR3 nucleotides read TGTGCCAGCACCCAGCTTGGGGAGACCCAGTACTTC. The chain carries TRBV7-9 and TRBJ2-5; D gene unclear. Germline lookup yields CDR1 SEHNR and CDR2 FQNEAQ (reference sequence). Deletions cut 7 bases from V and 5 bases from J, with 11 bases between. This CDR3 is built from 12 residues.

The chain has TRBV6-2 or TRBV6-3 and TRBJ1-5; D gene unclear. This CDR3 has 13 amino acids. The V end was cut by 4 bases, the J end by 6 bases, with 10 bases between. CDR1 is MNHEY, CDR2 SVGEGT, per germline. The CDR3 loop reads CASSWPGIQPQHF. The CDR3 coding sequence is TGTGCCAGCAGTTGGCCCGGGATTCAGCCCCAGCATTTT.

V usage is TRBV5-4 and J usage is TRBJ1-3; weak D call: TRBD1 (6 bases). Germline V gene sequence: CDR1 SGHNT, CDR2 YYREEE (reference sequence). CDR3 length: 15 residues. Trimming removed 3 bases at V and 3 bases at J, with 13 bases between. Here the CDR3 reads CASSSGRGFGNTIYF. As DNA, the CDR3 is TGTGCCAGCAGCTCGGGCAGGGGTTTTGGAAACACCATATATTTT.

The chain uses TRBV12-3 or TRBV12-4 and TRBJ1-5; possible D gene TRBD1, 6 bases. Trimming took off 5 bases at V and 8 bases at J, with 13 bases between the two ends. There are 13 residues in the CDR3. CDR3 nucleotide sequence: TGTGCCAGCAGTGCACAGGGATTAGAGCCCCAGCATTTT. This encodes CASSAQGLEPQHF.

The chain carries TRBV5-1 and TRBJ2-1; the match to TRBD2 covers 7 bases. The germline V gene encodes CDR1 SGHRS and CDR2 YFSETQ. Trimming took 1 base from V and 8 from J; bases not matched to a gene: 9. The CDR3 runs 15 residues. The CDR3: CASSLSGDPSHEQFF. DNA for the CDR3: TGCGCCAGCAGCTTGAGCGGGGACCCCTCCCATGAGCAGTTCTTC.

V usage is TRBV19 and J usage is TRBJ1-1, with D uncertain. Germline loops: CDR1 LNHDA, CDR2 SQIVND (reference sequence). The CDR3 consists of 15 residues. Trimming left V 0 bases short and J 0 bases short, with 8 bases between. CDR3 coding DNA: TGTGCCAGTAGTATAGACCCGATTATGAACACTGAAGCTTTCTTT. Protein product: CASSIDPIMNTEAFF.

This chain uses TRBV6-6 with TRBJ2-2; 8 positions agree with TRBD1. Per germline, CDR1 MNHNY and CDR2 SVGAGI (reference sequence). V trimming: 2 bases; J trimming: 2 bases; junction bases outside the gene matches: 4. The CDR3 spans 16 residues. CDR3 in DNA: TGTGCCAGCAGTTACCCGGACAGGGATAACACCGGGGAGCTGTTTTTT. Translation gives CASSYPDRDNTGELFF.

V gene TRBV5-5 combines with J gene TRBJ2-2, with no clear D. V lost 2 bases and J lost 4, with 9 bases in between. Germline assignment: CDR1 SGHKS and CDR2 YYEKEE (reference sequence). The CDR3 consists of 14 residues. The CDR3 region has the DNA TGTGCCAGCAGCTTTGGACCGACCACCGGGGAGCTGTTTTTT. Protein product: CASSFGPTTGELFF.

This chain uses TRBV25-1 with TRBJ2-1; tentative D call: TRBD2 (6 bases). Per germline, CDR1 MGHDK and CDR2 SYGVNS. Trimming pared 2 bases from V and 2 bases from J, leaving 13 bases between. The CDR3 spans 16 residues. CDR3: CASSEKGGVAYNEQFF. The DNA for the CDR3 is TGTGCCAGCAGTGAAAAAGGCGGGGTGGCCTACAATGAGCAGTTCTTC. Variable domain in full (rest from reference TRBV25-1 and TRBJ2-1): EADIYQTPRYLVIGTGKKITLECSQTMGHDKMYWYQQDPGMELHLIHYSYGVNSTEKGDLSSESTVSRIRTEHFPLTLESARPSHTSQYLCASSEKGGVAYNEQFFGPGTRLTVL.

In DNA, the CDR3 is TGCGCCAGCAGCACTGGGACAGGCAACACTGAAGCTTTCTTT. It is translated as CASSTGTGNTEAFF. The rearrangement joins TRBV5-1 to TRBJ1-1; 8 nucleotides line up with TRBD1. CDR3 length: 14 residues. Per germline, CDR1 SGHRS and CDR2 YFSETQ. V dropped 4 bases and J dropped 2; count of bases not matched to a gene: 4.

The chain couples TRBV6-5 to TRBJ1-2; 7 bases are a match to TRBD1. This CDR3 region has 13 residues. The germline V gene encodes CDR1 MNHEY and CDR2 SVGAGI. J gave up 6 bases and V 6 bases, and 7 bases lay outside the gene matches. The CDR3 here is CASRPTGYDGYTF. The CDR3 nucleotides read TGTGCCAGCAGACCGACAGGGTACGATGGCTACACCTTC.

This clone was found once. The rearrangement links TRBV4-2 to TRBJ2-2; possible D gene TRBD2, 6 bases. The length of the CDR3 is 13 residues. Trimming shortened V by 0 bases and J by 7 bases, and 6 bases separated the two germline ends. CDR1 is LGHNA and CDR2 is YNFKEQ in the germline V gene. The CDR3 nucleotides read TGTGCCAGCAGCCAAGAGGGAGGCGGGGAGCTGTTTTTT. Protein: CASSQEGGGELFF.

This chain connects TRBV12-3 or TRBV12-4 to TRBJ2-5; D is perhaps TRBD2 (5 bases). This CDR3 spans 11 amino acids. Trimming removed 6 bases from V and 7 bases from J, with 9 bases in between. CDR3 coding DNA: TGTGCCAGCAGCCTAGAGGGGACCCAGTACTTC. Its translation: CASSLEGTQYF.

This chain uses TRBV7-3 with TRBJ2-7, with D perhaps given as TRBD1 or TRBD2 (5 bases each). The V end lost 5 bases, the J end lost 2 bases, and 13 bases lay between the germline ends. Germline V CDR1 and CDR2: SGHTA, FQGTGA. The CDR3 consists of 14 residues. The CDR3 is CASSPGTGTYEQYF. CDR3 coding DNA: TGTGCCAGCAGCCCCGGGACGGGAACCTACGAGCAGTACTTC.

V gene TRBV6-2 or TRBV6-3 combines with J gene TRBJ1-2; D might be TRBD1 (5 bases). CDR3 length: 14 amino acids. Germline CDR1 is MNHEY and CDR2 is SVGEGT. Trimming removed 4 bases from V and 2 bases from J, with 11 bases in between. CDR3 sequence: CASSSPPGNYGYTF. As DNA, the CDR3 is TGTGCCAGCAGTTCTCCGCCAGGGAACTATGGCTACACCTTC.

The rearrangement links TRBV6-4 to TRBJ2-1, with D possibly TRBD1 on 6 matching bases. The CDR3 loop spans 15 amino acids. In germline, CDR1 is MRHNA, CDR2 SNTAGT. The ends were cut back, 6 bases at V and 0 bases at J, with 12 bases in the middle. The CDR3 DNA follows: TGTGCCAGCAGAGGGGACACTATCTCCTACAATGAGCAGTTCTTC. This translates into CASRGDTISYNEQFF.

In its sample, this clone was seen once. The rearrangement uses TRBV5-4 and TRBJ2-5; 15 nucleotides agree with TRBD2. The CDR3 loop spans 18 amino acids. Germline CDR1 reads SGHNT; CDR2 reads YYREEE (reference sequence). The junction had 9 bases not matched to a gene; V was cut back by 4 bases and J by 2 bases. The CDR3, as DNA: TGTGCCAGCAGCGCACCAAAGGGACTAGCGGGGGGTCAAGAGACCCAGTACTTC. This translates into CASSAPKGLAGGQETQYF.

The V gene is TRBV2, the J gene TRBJ1-6; the D gene is possibly TRBD1 (5 bases). The CDR3 loop spans 15 amino acids. V shed 10 bases and J shed 6 bases, with 19 bases lying between them. Per germline, CDR1 SNHLY and CDR2 FYNNEI. CDR3 protein: CANARTDGGNSPLHF. The CDR3 DNA follows: TGTGCCAATGCCCGAACCGACGGGGGTAATTCACCCCTCCACTTT.

The V call is TRBV5-1, the J call TRBJ1-1, with 9 bases fitting TRBD1. The V gene's germline CDR1 is SGHRS and CDR2 YFSETQ. CDR3 length equals 17 residues. With 0 bases clipped from V and 5 bases from J, the junction kept 11 bases outside the gene matches. The CDR3 DNA is TGCGCCAGCAGCTTGGCACCACAGGGGGCAAGGGGAACTGAAGCTTTCTTT. This translates into CASSLAPQGARGTEAFF.

V and J are TRBV19 and TRBJ1-1; D uncertain. This CDR3 contains 13 residues. V lost 3 bases and J 4 bases, leaving 9 bases between the germline ends. Germline V gives CDR1 LNHDA, CDR2 SQIVND (reference sequence). CDR3 nucleotides: TGTGCCAGTAGTATGAATCTGGGCACTGAAGCTTTCTTT. Translation: CASSMNLGTEAFF.

The V gene is TRBV6-6, the J gene TRBJ1-6, with D possibly being TRBD1 (5 bases). Germline loops: CDR1 MNHNY, CDR2 SVGAGI (reference sequence). V was clipped by 5 bases and J by 0 bases, with 14 bases between them. CDR3 size: 17 residues. Here the CDR3 DNA reads TGTGCCAGCAGTCGGGACCCTGCCAGCTCCTATAATTCACCCCTCCACTTT. Translation gives CASSRDPASSYNSPLHF.

To note about this clone: The germline gene is not matched at one end of the junction; a read error may be the cause. This chain uses TRBV6-6 with TRBJ2-7; D could derive from TRBD1 or TRBD2 (5 bases each). Germline CDR1 MNHNY, CDR2 SVGAGI (reference sequence). The CDR3 has 16 amino acids. The CDR3 reads CASSDSGSRGTYEQYF. In DNA form, the CDR3 reads TGTGCCAGCAGTGACTCAGGGTCCCGGGGTACCTACGAGCAGTACTTC.

The rearrangement joins TRBV29-1 to TRBJ1-2; weak D call: TRBD1 (5 bases). The germline V and J ends were trimmed by 3 bases and 8 bases, with 13 bases remaining between them. The CDR3 consists of 12 residues. CDR1 is SQVTM and CDR2 is ANQGSEA in the germline V gene. Here the CDR3 reads CSVDARVGGYTF. The CDR3 DNA follows: TGCAGCGTTGACGCCAGGGTGGGAGGCTACACCTTC.

V gene TRBV13 combines with J gene TRBJ2-3, with TRBD1 identical over 7 bases. In germline, CDR1 is PRHDT, CDR2 FYEKMQ (reference sequence). V was clipped by 3 bases and J by 6 bases; unmatched bases: 9. CDR3 length: 15 residues. The CDR3 region is CASSFGRGSMDTQYF. CDR3 sequence (DNA): TGTGCCAGCAGCTTCGGCAGGGGGTCCATGGATACGCAGTATTTT.

This clone was counted a single time. The rearrangement links TRBV6-1 to TRBJ2-3; TRBD2 might be the D (6 bases). Trimming removed 1 base from V and 7 bases from J, with 15 bases in between. The CDR3 is 15 residues long. Looked up from germline, CDR1 is MNHNS and CDR2 is SASEGT. The CDR3 bases are TGTGCCAGCAGTGAAGATGGAGGGAAGAGAAATACGCAGTATTTT. Translation gives CASSEDGGKRNTQYF.

The chain recombines TRBV15 with TRBJ1-5, with D maybe TRBD1 (6 bases). The CDR3 has 18 amino acids. Germline lookup yields CDR1 LNHNV and CDR2 YYDKDF (reference sequence). V lost 0 bases and J 4 bases, leaving 19 bases between the germline ends. The CDR3 sequence is CATSRDLDSPLWNQPQHF. CDR3 DNA: TGTGCCACCAGCAGAGATCTGGACAGTCCATTGTGGAATCAGCCCCAGCATTTT.

CDR3 loop: CASRRGTNSGNTIYF. Here the CDR3 DNA reads TGTGCCAGCAGGAGGGGGACAAACTCTGGAAACACCATATATTTT. The chain combines TRBV6-5 with TRBJ1-3; possible D gene TRBD1, 6 bases. Trimming removed 6 bases from V and 0 bases from J, with 12 bases in between. Germline V gene data show CDR1 as MNHEY and CDR2 as SVGAGI. The CDR3 is 15 amino acids.

V and J are TRBV10-3 and TRBJ1-2; 8 positions match TRBD1. The CDR3 runs to 13 residues. From germline, CDR1 is ENHRY and CDR2 SYGVKD. Trimming cost V 5 bases and J 6 bases; bases outside gene matches: 5. The CDR3: CAISTGGVDGYTF. The CDR3, as DNA: TGTGCCATCAGTACAGGGGGGGTTGATGGCTACACCTTC.

The rearrangement links TRBV27 to TRBJ1-6, with unresolved D. The V gene's germline CDR1 is MNHEY and CDR2 SMNVEV (reference sequence). V lost 0 bases, J lost 7 bases, and 13 bases lay in between. The CDR3 covers 16 residues. In nucleotides, the CDR3 is TGTGCCAGCAGTTTATCCCCGTCGGGTCGAAATTCACCCCTCCACTTT. Protein: CASSLSPSGRNSPLHF.

The chain uses TRBV6-4 and TRBJ1-3, with D uncertain. The CDR3 sequence is 16 residues long. Trimming stripped 8 bases from V and 3 bases from J, with 20 bases between. Germline V gene lookup returns CDR1 MRHNA and CDR2 SNTAGT. The CDR3 here is CASPLSDYLIGNTIYF. As DNA, the CDR3 is TGTGCCAGCCCTCTGTCAGACTATCTTATTGGAAACACCATATATTTT.